The entry below describes one T cell receptor (beta chain). The germline gives CDR1 SGHTA, CDR2 FQGNSA. Deletions cut 5 bases from V and 0 bases from J, with 14 bases between. This CDR3 spans 16 amino acids. This sample was taken from a study of cytomegalovirus exposure and HLA in healthy donors. 13 Jbeta primers and 60 Vbeta primers were used for the PCR. Profiled with immunoSEQ multiplex PCR; TCRdb holds only in-frame clones, not every one. This table holds approximately 120,000 clones, less than 80% found once. The rearrangement links TRBV7-2 to TRBJ1-5, with D perhaps matching TRBD1 (5 bases). The sequencing sample was made of PBMCs. This TCR derives from a man aged 35-49 years in good health and CMV-seropositive. The DNA for the CDR3 is TGTGCCAGCAGCCGGGACTCGGGTGTTAGCAATCAGCCCCAGCATTTT. It is translated as CASSRDSGVSNQPQHF.